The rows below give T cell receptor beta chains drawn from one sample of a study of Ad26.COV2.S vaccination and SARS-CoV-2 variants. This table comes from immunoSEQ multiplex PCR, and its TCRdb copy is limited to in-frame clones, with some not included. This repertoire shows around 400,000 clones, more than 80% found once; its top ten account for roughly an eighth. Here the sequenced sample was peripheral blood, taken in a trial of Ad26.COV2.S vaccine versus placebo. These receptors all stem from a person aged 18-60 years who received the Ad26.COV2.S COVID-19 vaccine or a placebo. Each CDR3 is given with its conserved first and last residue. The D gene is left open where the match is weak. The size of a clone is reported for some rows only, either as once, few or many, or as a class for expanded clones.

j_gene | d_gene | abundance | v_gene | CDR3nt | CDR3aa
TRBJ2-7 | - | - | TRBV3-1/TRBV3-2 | TGTGCCAGCAGCCAGGCCGGTTACGAGCAGTACTTC | CASSQAGYEQYF
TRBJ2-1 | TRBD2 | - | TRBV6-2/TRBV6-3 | TGTGCCAGCAGTCTGACTAGCGGGCGGTACAATGAGCAGTTCTTC | CASSLTSGRYNEQFF
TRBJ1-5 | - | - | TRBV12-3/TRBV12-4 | TGTGCCAGCAGTGAAGGGGATCAGCCCCAGCATTTT | CASSEGDQPQHF
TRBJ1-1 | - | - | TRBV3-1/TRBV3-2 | TGTGCCAGCAGCCAAGAGGACATCTCTGAAGCTTTCTTT | CASSQEDISEAFF
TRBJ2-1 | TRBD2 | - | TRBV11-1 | TGTGCCAGCAGCTACGGACTAGCGGGAGAGAATGAGCAGTTCTTC | CASSYGLAGENEQFF
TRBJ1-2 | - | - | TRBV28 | TGTGCCAGCAGTTTAATGCTTGCTGGCTACACCTTC | CASSLMLAGYTF
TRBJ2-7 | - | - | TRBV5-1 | TGCGCCAGCAGCTTGGGGGCGATTGGGAGCTCCTACGAGCAGTACTTC | CASSLGAIGSSYEQYF
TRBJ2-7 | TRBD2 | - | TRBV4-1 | TGCGCCAGCAGCCAGGCCGGGGGGGAGCAGTACTTC | CASSQAGGEQYF
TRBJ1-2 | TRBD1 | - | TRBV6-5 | TGTGCCAGCGGCCAACAGGGGTTGAACGGCTACACCTTC | CASGQQGLNGYTF
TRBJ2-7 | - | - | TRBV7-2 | TGTGCCAGCAGCCTATACTACGAGCAGTACTTC | CASSLYYEQYF
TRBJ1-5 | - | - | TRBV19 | TGTGCCAGTAGTATGAGTCAGGGAAGACAGCCCCAGCATTTT | CASSMSQGRQPQHF
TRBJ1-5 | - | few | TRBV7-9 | TGTGCCAGCAGCTTAATCAGGGGCAGCAATCAGCCCCAGCATTTT | CASSLIRGSNQPQHF
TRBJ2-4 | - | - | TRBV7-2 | TGTGCCAGCAGCTTAGCGGACCGGTTAAAAAACATTCAGTACTTC | CASSLADRLKNIQYF